The sequence of this T cell receptor (beta chain) was determined in a study of multiple sclerosis patients with progressive multifocal leukoencephalopathy (dated by TCRdb to between 2018 and 2021). Looking at the study overall: Peripheral T and B cells were examined in MS patients who developed PML (4 under natalizumab, 1 after alemtuzumab) and in treated patients who did not develop PML. From before therapy, through 6 and 12 months, up to PML onset, two natalizumab-treated patients who later developed PML were tracked longitudinally. The goal of the study was to detect any JC virus-specific or public T-cell expansions that arose at the time of PML onset.

The germline V end is reduced by 6 bases and the J end by 7 bases; junction bases left unmatched: 6. Spanning cysteine to phenylalanine, the CDR3 consists of 14 amino acids. Kept here is only the CDR3 DNA, which spans 42 bases and is read in frame from base 1. The germline V gene sets CDR1 to MRHNA and CDR2 to SNTAGT. The immunoSEQ two-step multiplex PCR at survey-level depth was used to amplify TRB CDR3 regions from genomic DNA. Synthetic inline TR CDR3 controls covering all V-J pairings were spiked into each PCR so that template counts could be estimated and amplification bias removed. Reads were processed so that amplification and sequencing bias were reduced, and quantification was performed against synthetic TR CDR3 analogs. In the source study's methods: In ImmunoSEQ Analyzer, raw data were processed so that out-of-frame sequences and CDR3s with stop codons were removed, with gene names following IMGT nomenclature. Normalized Shannon entropy, defined as 1 minus Pielou's evenness, served as the summary measure of repertoire diversity. TRB sequences were considered identical only when V gene, J gene and CDR3 were shared. Public PML clonotypes were CDR3s shared by two or more PML-onset samples but absent earlier, in controls, and in public databases. Skylign with the observed count method was used to analyze CDR3 amino acid composition at each position. This immuneACCESS table, as held by TCRdb, lists in-frame sequences with V and J called but not all clones. Of the missing ones, under half trace to an unresolved V gene in checked studies; the others have no known cause. The V and J calls and clone size were taken over from that table, and D and trimming were inferred from the DNA. The table for this sample lists more than 20,000 clones; 75% to 95% of them were counted only once. The top ten constitute about 2% of the sample.

According to the study, the label for this sample's time point signals: approximately twelve months of natalizumab therapy. Read against the paper, the sample's treatment or condition label means: on natalizumab therapy at sampling. Several MS patients treated with natalizumab who did not develop PML were sampled longitudinally as controls. Every listed patient had earlier received interferon beta, and every PML patient was female. T1 and T2 blood samples were collected at 6 and 12 months of natalizumab therapy, respectively. Isolation of peripheral blood mononuclear cells was performed by Ficoll-Hypaque density gradient centrifugation. The study at large found these results: Lower normalized Shannon entropy suggested less diverse TRB repertoires in most PML patients, whereas the natalizumab-treated controls showed values near 1. Analysis was restricted to peripheral blood, although for natalizumab-associated PML, cerebrospinal fluid or brain lymphocytes might be more informative. Although TRB clones above 0.5% frequency turned up only in PML patients, the clones expanded at PML onset were already present before and during natalizumab therapy. With only a small, descriptive cohort, it remained unclear whether the findings reflect JC virus infection or general immunocompromise. No common TRBV or TRBJ gene usage or preferential TRBV-TRBJ pairings were detected when PML developed.

As concerns this clone: Its cognate antigen has yet to be identified. No base quality values were provided; no much bigger clone lies one nucleotide off.

Rearrangement joined TRBV6-4 to TRBJ2-1, and 10 junctional nucleotides match TRBD2. The source material was PBMCs, sampled from a patient treated with natalizumab. The sequence was obtained from a man aged 25-45 years with multiple sclerosis. The CDR3 region reads CASSPAGGSNEQFF. The nucleotide sequence is given as TGTGCCAGCAGCCCAGCGGGAGGGAGTAATGAGCAGTTCTTC.